This entry is about one TCR beta chain. The antigen is not known. The data stem from a study of CD8+CD57+ T cells in acquired aplastic anemia. Study at large: The DNA of sorted CD4+ and CD8+ cells averaged approximately 2.9 ug.

Germline assignment: CDR1 LNHDA and CDR2 SQIVND (reference sequence). The CDR3 spans 14 residues. Trimming took off 3 bases at V and 4 bases at J, with 9 bases between the two ends. Profiles of TCR beta VDJ and CDR3 were generated from a genomic DNA template. TCRdb fed the reads into MiXCR, producing one record per CDR3 protein. The sample carries some 170,000 distinct CDR3 sequences, nearly 65% recorded once. Flow cytometry had shown expanded CD8+CD57+ cells in the patients chosen for sequencing. Blood samples were obtained from patients who had received no prior therapy. Points from the study as a whole: Levels of CD8+ Simpson's diversity were not significantly distinct in patients versus controls. In common between the patients and the controls were twenty-nine CD8+ CDR3 sequences.

The clonotype was recovered from a human donor with aplastic anemia. Sequencing was performed on sorted CD4+, CD8+, or CD8+CD57+ T cells (not recorded which) from PBMCs. The V and J genes are TRBV19 and TRBJ1-4, with unresolved D. The CDR3 spells CASSIREYNEKLFF. CDR3 DNA: TGTGCCAGTAGTATTCGGGAGTATAATGAAAAACTGTTTTTT.